This T cell receptor (beta chain) was sequenced during a study of T cell repertoires in cytomegalovirus infection. Germline lookup yields CDR1 MNHEY and CDR2 SVGEGT. There are 16 residues in the CDR3. The germline V and J ends were trimmed by 1 base and 3 bases, with 13 bases remaining between them. From the reads, TCRdb called clonotypes with MiXCR, one entry per CDR3 protein. The sample includes around 260,000 distinct CDR3 sequences, over 8% of them seen just once. Sequencing was carried out using PBMCs. The chain is built from TRBV6-2 or TRBV6-3 and TRBJ1-5; D is undetermined. The origin of this receptor is a human donor in good health (CMV status not recorded). Some clones in this sample may be carry-over from other donors' samples. CDR3 nucleotides: TGTGCCAGCAGTTACTTTGGTCCAGCTGTCAATCAGCCCCAGCATTTT. This encodes CASSYFGPAVNQPQHF.